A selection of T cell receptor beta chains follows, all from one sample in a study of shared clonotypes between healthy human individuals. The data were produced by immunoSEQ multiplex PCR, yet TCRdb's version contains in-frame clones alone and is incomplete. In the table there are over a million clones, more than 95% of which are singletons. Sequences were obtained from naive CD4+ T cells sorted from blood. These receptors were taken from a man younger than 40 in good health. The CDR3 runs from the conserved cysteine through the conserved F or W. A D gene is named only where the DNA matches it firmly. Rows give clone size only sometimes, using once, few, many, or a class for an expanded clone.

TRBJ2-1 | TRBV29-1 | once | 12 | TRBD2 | CSVDRSGTEQFF | TGCAGCGTTGACAGGAGCGGGACTGAGCAGTTCTTC
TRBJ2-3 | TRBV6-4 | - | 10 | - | CASSPMRQYF | TGTGCCAGCAGTCCCATGAGGCAGTATTTT
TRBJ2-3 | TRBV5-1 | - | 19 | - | CASSPRTKEGGGTPDTQYF | TGCGCCAGCAGCCCGAGGACAAAAGAGGGTGGAGGGACCCCAGATACGCAGTATTTT
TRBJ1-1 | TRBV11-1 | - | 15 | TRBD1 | CASSLGRAGGTEAFF | TGTGCCAGCAGCTTAGGACGGGCAGGGGGGACTGAAGCTTTCTTT
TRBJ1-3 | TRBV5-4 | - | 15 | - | CASSSRPSSGNTIYF | TGTGCCAGCAGCTCTCGACCGAGCTCTGGAAACACCATATATTTT
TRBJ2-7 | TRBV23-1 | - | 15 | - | CASMRPGGIPYEQYF | TGCGCCAGCATGCGCCCCGGGGGAATCCCCTACGAGCAGTACTTC
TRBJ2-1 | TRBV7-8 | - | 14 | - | CASSLAVSYNEQFF | TGTGCCAGCAGCTTGGCCGTATCCTACAATGAGCAGTTCTTC
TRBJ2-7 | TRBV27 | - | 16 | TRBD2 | CASSSIPGTSSYEQYF | TGTGCCAGCAGTAGCATACCCGGGACTAGCTCCTACGAGCAGTACTTC
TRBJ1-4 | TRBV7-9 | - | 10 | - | CASSSEKLFF | TGTGCCAGCAGCTCTGAAAAACTGTTTTTT
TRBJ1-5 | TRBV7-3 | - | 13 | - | CASAQGSGQPQHF | TGTGCCAGCGCTCAGGGATCGGGTCAGCCCCAGCATTTT
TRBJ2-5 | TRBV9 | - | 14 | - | CASSAGSRGETQYF | TGTGCCAGCAGCGCCGGGAGTCGAGGTGAGACCCAGTACTTC
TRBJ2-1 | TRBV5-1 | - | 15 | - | CASSLVPGSYNEQFF | TGCGCCAGCAGCTTGGTCCCTGGCTCCTACAATGAGCAGTTCTTC
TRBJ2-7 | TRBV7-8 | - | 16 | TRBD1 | CASSLSRDRNPYEQYF | TGTGCCAGCAGCTTATCCCGGGACAGGAACCCCTACGAGCAGTACTTC
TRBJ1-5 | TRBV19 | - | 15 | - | CAVGGAGLRDQPQHF | TGTGCCGTCGGGGGGGCAGGGCTACGCGATCAGCCCCAGCATTTT
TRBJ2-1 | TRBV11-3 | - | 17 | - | CASSLGSGLGSSNEQFF | TGTGCCAGCAGCTTAGGGTCAGGCCTAGGGTCCAGCAATGAGCAGTTCTTC
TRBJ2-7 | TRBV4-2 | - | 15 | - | CASSQEDARGYEQYF | TGTGCCAGCAGCCAAGAAGACGCCAGGGGTTACGAGCAGTACTTC
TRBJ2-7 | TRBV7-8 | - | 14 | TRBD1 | CASSLGQGGYEQYF | TGTGCCAGCAGCCTGGGACAGGGGGGGTACGAGCAGTACTTC
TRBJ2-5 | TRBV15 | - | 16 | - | CATRSRGRQGQETQYF | TGTGCCACCAGGAGTCGGGGGCGGCAGGGACAAGAGACCCAGTACTTC
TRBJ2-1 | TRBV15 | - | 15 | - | CATSSDPSSYNEQFF | TGTGCCACCAGCAGTGACCCTAGCTCCTACAATGAGCAGTTCTTC
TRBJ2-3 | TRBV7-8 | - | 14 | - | CASSLGHKADTQYF | TGTGCCAGCAGCTTAGGGCATAAGGCAGATACGCAGTATTTT
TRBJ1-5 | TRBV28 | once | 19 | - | CASSLRSGGLKYSNQPQHF | TGTGCCAGCAGTTTACGGTCGGGGGGCCTAAAATATAGCAATCAGCCCCAGCATTTT
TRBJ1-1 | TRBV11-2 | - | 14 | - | CASSPFLRNTEAFF | TGTGCCAGCAGCCCTTTTCTACGAAACACTGAAGCTTTCTTT
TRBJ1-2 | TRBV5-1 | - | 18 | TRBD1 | CASSLAPAATGAEYGYTF | TGCGCCAGCAGCTTGGCACCTGCTGCCACAGGGGCGGAATATGGCTACACCTTC
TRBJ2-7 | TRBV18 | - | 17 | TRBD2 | CASSPPIATSGIYEQYF | TGTGCCAGCTCACCACCTATCGCGACTAGCGGGATCTACGAGCAGTACTTC
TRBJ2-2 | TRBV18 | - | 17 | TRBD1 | CASSRTGTGMSTGELFF | TGTGCCAGCTCACGGACCGGGACAGGGATGAGCACCGGGGAGCTGTTTTTT
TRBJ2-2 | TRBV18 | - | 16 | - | CASSPLPEPNTGELFF | TGTGCCAGCTCACCGTTGCCGGAGCCGAACACCGGGGAGCTGTTTTTT
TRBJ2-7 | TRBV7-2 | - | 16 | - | CASSLVIRQGYNEQYF | TGTGCCAGCAGCTTAGTTATTAGGCAGGGGTATAACGAGCAGTACTTC
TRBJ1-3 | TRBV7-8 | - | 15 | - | CASSLRRESGNTIYF | TGTGCCAGCAGCTTACGCAGGGAGTCTGGAAACACCATATATTTT
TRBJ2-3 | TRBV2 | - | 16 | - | CASSPHIWEDEDTQYF | TGTGCCAGCAGTCCCCATATATGGGAGGATGAAGATACGCAGTATTTT
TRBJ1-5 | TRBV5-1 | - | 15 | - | CASSLGGLSNQPQHF | TGCGCCAGCAGCTTGGGAGGCCTGAGCAATCAGCCCCAGCATTTT
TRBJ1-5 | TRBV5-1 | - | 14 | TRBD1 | CASSIGQGDQPQHF | TGCGCCAGCAGCATAGGACAGGGCGATCAGCCCCAGCATTTT
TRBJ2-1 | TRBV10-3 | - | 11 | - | CAISDRNEQFF | TGTGCCATCAGTGATAGGAATGAGCAGTTCTTC
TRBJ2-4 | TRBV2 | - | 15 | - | CASSVLQLAKNIQYF | TGTGCCAGCAGTGTGTTACAGCTAGCCAAAAACATTCAGTACTTC
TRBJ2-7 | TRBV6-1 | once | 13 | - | CASAAGSTYEQYF | TGTGCCAGCGCGGCAGGGTCCACCTACGAGCAGTACTTC
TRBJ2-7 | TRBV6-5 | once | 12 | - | CASQRVGYEQYF | TGTGCCAGCCAGCGTGTGGGTTACGAGCAGTACTTC
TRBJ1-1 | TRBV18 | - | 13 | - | CASSEDQGTEAFF | TGTGCCAGCTCGGAGGACCAGGGCACTGAAGCTTTCTTT
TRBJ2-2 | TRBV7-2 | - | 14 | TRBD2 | CASRLAVDTGELFF | TGTGCCAGCAGACTAGCGGTGGACACCGGGGAGCTGTTTTTT
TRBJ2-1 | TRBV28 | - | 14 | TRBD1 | CASSRDRVMNEQFF | TGTGCCAGCAGTAGGGACAGGGTGATGAATGAGCAGTTCTTC
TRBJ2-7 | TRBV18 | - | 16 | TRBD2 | CASSPMGGRAVYEQYF | TGTGCCAGCTCACCAATGGGCGGGAGGGCCGTTTACGAGCAGTACTTC
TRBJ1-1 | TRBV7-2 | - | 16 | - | CASSASSRGKGTEAFF | TGTGCCAGCAGCGCGTCATCCAGGGGTAAGGGCACTGAAGCTTTCTTT
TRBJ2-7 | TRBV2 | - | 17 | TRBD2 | CASSEARLGTSGNKQYF | TGTGCCAGCAGTGAAGCGCGTCTGGGGACTAGCGGGAACAAGCAGTACTTC
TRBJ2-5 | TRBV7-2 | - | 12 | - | CASSSTLETQYF | TGTGCCAGCAGCTCCACTTTGGAGACCCAGTACTTC
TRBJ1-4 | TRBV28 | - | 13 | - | CASSRQLREKLFF | TGTGCCAGCAGTCGACAGTTGAGAGAAAAACTGTTTTTT
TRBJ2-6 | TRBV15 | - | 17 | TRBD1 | CATIPGQGLLGANVLTF | TGTGCCACCATTCCGGGACAGGGGCTTCTCGGGGCCAACGTCCTGACTTTC
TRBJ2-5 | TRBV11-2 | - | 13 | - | CASSFSYQETQYF | TGTGCCAGCAGCTTTAGCTACCAAGAGACCCAGTACTTC
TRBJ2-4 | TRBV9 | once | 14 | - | CASSVDREVNIQYF | TGTGCCAGCAGCGTAGATAGGGAAGTAAACATTCAGTACTTC
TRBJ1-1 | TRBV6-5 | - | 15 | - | CASSYGRIRNTEAFF | TGTGCCAGCAGTTACGGGAGGATAAGGAACACTGAAGCTTTCTTT
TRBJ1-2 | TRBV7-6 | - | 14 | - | CASSPEGESYGYTF | TGTGCCAGCAGCCCCGAAGGGGAAAGTTATGGCTACACCTTC
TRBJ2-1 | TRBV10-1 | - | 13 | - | CASSSGLRNEQFF | TGCGCCAGCAGCTCGGGACTCCGCAATGAGCAGTTCTTC